This is a list of T cell receptor beta chains from one sample in a study of OX40 agonist ivuxolimab in advanced cancers. Some clones are missing from TCRdb's copy, which holds only in-frame ones; the method was immunoSEQ multiplex PCR. The sample records 95,000 to 100,000 clones, more than 85% being singletons. The source was CD4+ or CD8+ T cells sorted from blood, collected in a trial of the OX40 agonist ivuxolimab. Source of these receptors: an adult with an advanced solid tumor such as melanoma, head and neck, liver or kidney cancer. Both conserved end residues are part of each CDR3. A D gene is named only where the DNA matches it firmly. Size is stated for part of the rows, as once, few or many counts, or as a class when the clone is expanded.

v_call	d_call	clone_size	j_call	cdr3_aa	cdr3_nt
TRBV2	TRBD1	few	TRBJ1-1	CASKTTGYTEAFF	TGTGCCAGCAAAACGACAGGGTACACTGAAGCTTTCTTT
TRBV28	-	once	TRBJ1-3	CASSSPGVGNTIYF	TGTGCCAGCAGCAGTCCGGGGGTAGGAAACACCATATATTTT
TRBV28	-	-	TRBJ1-6	CASTSGDTPLHF	TGTGCCAGCACATCGGGGGATACACCCCTCCACTTT
TRBV6-1	-	-	TRBJ2-7	CASNRASYEQYF	TGTGCCAGCAACAGGGCGAGCTACGAGCAGTACTTC
TRBV9	TRBD2	-	TRBJ2-1	CASSMRTSSYNEQFF	TGTGCCAGCAGCATGCGGACTAGCTCCTACAATGAGCAGTTCTTC
TRBV30	-	-	TRBJ1-1	CAWSVGQNTEAFF	TGTGCCTGGAGTGTCGGGCAGAACACTGAAGCTTTCTTT
TRBV29-1	-	-	TRBJ2-4	CSVVGLLAKNIQYF	TGCAGCGTTGTAGGGTTACTAGCCAAAAACATTCAGTACTTC
TRBV27	TRBD1	-	TRBJ1-5	CASSPRTGTSNQPQHF	TGTGCCAGCAGCCCCCGGACAGGGACGAGCAATCAGCCCCAGCATTTT
TRBV9	-	-	TRBJ1-3	CASSVGSDSSGNTIYF	TGTGCCAGCAGCGTAGGATCCGACAGCTCTGGAAACACCATATATTTT
TRBV4-2	-	-	TRBJ1-2	CASSPQKGGFYGYTF	TGTGCCAGCAGCCCCCAGAAAGGGGGGTTCTATGGCTACACCTTC
TRBV11-3	-	-	TRBJ1-4	CASSPQNEKLFF	TGTGCCAGCAGCCCTCAAAATGAAAAACTGTTTTTT
TRBV20-1	-	-	TRBJ2-3	CTLTNTDTQYF	TGCACCTTAACGAACACAGATACGCAGTATTTT
TRBV7-2	-	-	TRBJ1-2	CASSLGQIYGYTF	TGTGCCAGCAGCCTAGGACAGATCTATGGCTACACCTTC
TRBV2	-	-	TRBJ2-1	CASSGYSGGNEQFF	TGTGCCAGCAGCGGATATAGCGGTGGTAATGAGCAGTTCTTC
TRBV11-2	TRBD1	-	TRBJ1-1	CASSLVRRGYTEAFF	TGTGCCAGCAGCTTAGTTCGCAGGGGGTATACTGAAGCTTTCTTT
TRBV4-2	-	few	TRBJ1-5	CASSQEPNQPQHF	TGTGCCAGCAGCCAAGAACCTAATCAGCCCCAGCATTTT
TRBV9	-	-	TRBJ1-5	CASSLHGDRNQPQHF	TGTGCCAGCAGCCTTCATGGGGACCGCAATCAGCCCCAGCATTTT
TRBV4-3	TRBD1	-	TRBJ2-7	CASSLDRVTYEQYF	TGCGCCAGCAGCCTAGACAGGGTGACATACGAGCAGTACTTC
TRBV7-2	-	-	TRBJ1-4	CASSLNAGAYEKLFF	TGTGCCAGCAGCTTAAACGCAGGGGCCTACGAAAAACTGTTTTTT
TRBV28	TRBD1	-	TRBJ1-1	CASIESPGQGATEAFF	TGTGCCAGCATTGAATCCCCGGGACAGGGGGCGACTGAAGCTTTCTTT
TRBV7-3	-	-	TRBJ1-1	CASSFLGSETEAFF	TGTGCCAGCAGCTTTCTTGGGTCCGAGACTGAAGCTTTCTTT
TRBV6-6	-	-	TRBJ1-5	CASSPPVVNQPQHF	TGTGCCAGCAGTCCTCCAGTCGTCAATCAGCCCCAGCATTTT
TRBV2	-	-	TRBJ1-5	CASTTVMNQPQHF	TGTGCCAGCACGACAGTTATGAATCAGCCCCAGCATTTT
TRBV29-1	-	once	TRBJ2-1	CSGHSTSPFDEQFF	TGCAGCGGTCATTCAACTAGCCCTTTTGATGAGCAGTTCTTC
TRBV2	-	-	TRBJ2-3	CASSRALRDTQYF	TGTGCCAGCAGCCGGGCCCTACGGGATACGCAGTATTTT
TRBV4-1	-	-	TRBJ2-1	CASSRFRDNEQFF	TGCGCCAGCAGCCGGTTCCGGGACAATGAGCAGTTCTTC
TRBV14	-	once	TRBJ2-1	CASSRILGYNEQFF	TGTGCCAGCAGCCGGATTTTGGGATACAATGAGCAGTTCTTC
TRBV21-1	-	-	TRBJ1-5	CASSKGTGSRNQPQHF	TGTGCCAGCAGCAAAGGAACAGGGTCTCGCAATCAGCCCCAGCATTTT
TRBV11-1	-	-	TRBJ1-2	CASSSGRSASGYTF	TGTGCCAGCAGCTCGGGGCGTTCGGCAAGTGGCTACACCTTC
TRBV7-9	-	-	TRBJ2-1	CASSPVLGGSYNEQFF	TGTGCCAGCAGCCCCGTCTTGGGAGGCTCCTACAATGAGCAGTTCTTC
TRBV5-6	-	once	TRBJ1-3	CASSLADSGNTIYF	TGTGCCAGCAGCTTGGCTGACTCTGGAAACACCATATATTTT
TRBV6-1	-	-	TRBJ2-6	CASSDHSSPSGANVLTF	TGTGCCAGCAGTGATCACAGCAGCCCCTCTGGGGCCAACGTCCTGACTTTC
TRBV19	-	-	TRBJ2-3	CASSLGPDTQYF	TGTGCCAGTTCCCTGGGCCCCGATACGCAGTATTTT
TRBV10-3	TRBD1	once	TRBJ1-2	CAISEDRDHGYTF	TGTGCCATCAGTGAGGACAGGGATCATGGCTACACCTTC
TRBV7-2	-	-	TRBJ2-3	CASSLQPGTQYF	TGTGCCAGCAGCCTACAACCGGGTACGCAGTATTTT
TRBV10-3	-	-	TRBJ1-5	CAISDRPRTDSNQPQHF	TGTGCCATCAGTGATCGACCCCGGACAGATAGCAATCAGCCCCAGCATTTT
TRBV28	-	-	TRBJ1-2	CAIKDSRGGTSYTF	TGTGCCATCAAGGATAGTAGGGGGGGCACGAGCTACACCTTC
TRBV6-1	TRBD1	-	TRBJ1-2	CASRINRGGYTF	TGTGCCAGCAGGATTAACAGGGGTGGCTACACCTTC
TRBV28	-	-	TRBJ1-5	CASSWGASNQPQHF	TGTGCCAGCAGTTGGGGTGCAAGCAATCAGCCCCAGCATTTT
TRBV27	TRBD2	few	TRBJ2-1	CASSLGSGGIYNEQFF	TGTGCCAGCAGTTTAGGTAGCGGGGGAATTTACAATGAGCAGTTCTTC
TRBV29-1	TRBD1	-	TRBJ1-5	CSVTGALGQPQHF	TGCAGCGTGACAGGGGCCCTGGGTCAGCCCCAGCATTTT
TRBV6-1	-	once	TRBJ1-3	CASTDRGPGNTIYF	TGTGCCAGTACCGATCGGGGGCCGGGAAACACCATATATTTT
TRBV4-3	-	-	TRBJ2-1	CASSRGVPYNEQFF	TGCGCCAGCAGCCGGGGGGTTCCATACAATGAGCAGTTCTTC
TRBV7-2	TRBD1	-	TRBJ2-2	CASSVQGAGTGELFF	TGTGCCAGCAGCGTACAGGGGGCGGGCACCGGGGAGCTGTTTTTT
TRBV2	-	-	TRBJ1-2	CASSPDRADYGYTF	TGTGCCAGCAGTCCGGACAGAGCGGACTATGGCTACACCTTC
TRBV19	-	-	TRBJ1-5	CASSIGGGAGSGQPQHF	TGTGCCAGTAGTATTGGGGGTGGTGCAGGGTCCGGGCAGCCCCAGCATTTT
TRBV7-3	-	-	TRBJ2-6	CASSLDGLEGLGANVLTF	TGTGCCAGCAGCTTAGACGGACTGGAGGGGTTGGGGGCCAACGTCCTGACTTTC
TRBV4-2	-	-	TRBJ1-5	CASSQDGHGLEAQHF	TGTGCCAGCAGCCAAGATGGGCACGGTTTAGAAGCCCAGCATTTT
TRBV5-4	-	-	TRBJ2-5	CASSQTGTKETQYF	TGTGCCAGCAGCCAGACCGGGACCAAAGAGACCCAGTACTTC
TRBV5-5	-	-	TRBJ1-4	CASSTRHSFGVDEKLFF	TGTGCCAGCAGCACCCGACATAGTTTCGGCGTTGATGAAAAACTGTTTTTT